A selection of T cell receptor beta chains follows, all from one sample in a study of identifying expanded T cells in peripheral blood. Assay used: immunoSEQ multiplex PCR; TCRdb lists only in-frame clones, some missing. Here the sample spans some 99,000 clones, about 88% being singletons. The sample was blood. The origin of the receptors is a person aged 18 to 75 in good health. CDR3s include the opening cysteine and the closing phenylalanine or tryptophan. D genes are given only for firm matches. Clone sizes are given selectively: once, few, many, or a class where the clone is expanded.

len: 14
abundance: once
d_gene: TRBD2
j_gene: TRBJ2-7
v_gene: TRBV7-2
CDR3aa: CASSPTSGRDEQYF
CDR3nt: TGTGCCAGCAGCCCCACTAGCGGGAGGGACGAGCAGTACTTC

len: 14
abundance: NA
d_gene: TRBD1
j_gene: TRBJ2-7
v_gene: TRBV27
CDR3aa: CASSLRQGLFEQYF
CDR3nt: TGTGCCAGCAGTTTGCGACAGGGTCTTTTCGAGCAGTACTTC

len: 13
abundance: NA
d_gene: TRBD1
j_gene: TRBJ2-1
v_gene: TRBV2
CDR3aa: CASRMTGSNEQFF
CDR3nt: TGTGCCAGCAGAATGACAGGGAGTAATGAGCAGTTCTTC

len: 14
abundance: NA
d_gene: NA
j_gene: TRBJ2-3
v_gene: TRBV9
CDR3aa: CASSADLSGDTQYF
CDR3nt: TGTGCCAGCAGCGCTGATCTAAGTGGGGATACGCAGTATTTT

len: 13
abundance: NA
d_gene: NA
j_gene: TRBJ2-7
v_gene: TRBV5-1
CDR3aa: CASSFESSYEQYF
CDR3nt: TGCGCCAGCAGCTTTGAAAGCTCCTACGAGCAGTACTTC

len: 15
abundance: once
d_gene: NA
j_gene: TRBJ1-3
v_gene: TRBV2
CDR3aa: CASSGLRRAGNTIYF
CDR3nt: TGTGCCAGCAGTGGACTCAGAAGAGCTGGAAACACCATATATTTT

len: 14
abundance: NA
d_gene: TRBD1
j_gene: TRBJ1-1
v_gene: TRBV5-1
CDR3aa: CASSLTGGYTEAFF
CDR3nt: TGCGCCAGCAGCTTAACAGGGGGTTACACTGAAGCTTTCTTT

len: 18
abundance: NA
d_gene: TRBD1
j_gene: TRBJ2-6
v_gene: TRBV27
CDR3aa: CASSLGRTGPSGANVLTF
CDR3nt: TGTGCCAGCAGTTTGGGGCGGACAGGTCCCTCTGGGGCCAACGTCCTGACTTTC

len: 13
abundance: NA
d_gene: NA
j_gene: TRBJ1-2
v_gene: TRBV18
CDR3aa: CASSPGGDYGYTF
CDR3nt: TGTGCCAGCTCACCAGGGGGGGACTATGGCTACACCTTC

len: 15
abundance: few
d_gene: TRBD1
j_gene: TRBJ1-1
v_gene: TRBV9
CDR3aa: CASSARDRVDTEAFF
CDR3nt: TGTGCCAGCAGCGCACGTGACAGGGTCGACACTGAAGCTTTCTTT

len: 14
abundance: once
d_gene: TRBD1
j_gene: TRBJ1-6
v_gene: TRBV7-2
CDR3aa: CASSSTGPNSPLHF
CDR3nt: TGTGCCAGCAGCTCGACAGGGCCTAATTCACCCCTCCACTTT

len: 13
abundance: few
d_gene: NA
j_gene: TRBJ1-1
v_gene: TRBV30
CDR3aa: CAWRPALSEGAFF
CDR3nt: TGTGCCTGGAGGCCTGCCCTGAGCGAGGGGGCTTTCTTT

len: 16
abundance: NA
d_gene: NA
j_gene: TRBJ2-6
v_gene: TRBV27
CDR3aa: CASSSPTESGANVLTF
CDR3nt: TGTGCCAGCAGTTCTCCGACCGAGTCTGGGGCCAACGTCCTGACTTTC

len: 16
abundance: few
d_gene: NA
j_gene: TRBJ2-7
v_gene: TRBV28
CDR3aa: CASSWSETASSYEQYF
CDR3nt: TGTGCCAGCAGTTGGTCAGAGACGGCGAGCTCCTACGAGCAGTACTTC

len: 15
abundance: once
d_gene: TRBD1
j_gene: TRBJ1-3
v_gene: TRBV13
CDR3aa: CASSPRRGQGNTIYF
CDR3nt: TGTGCCAGCAGCCCCCGGAGGGGGCAGGGAAACACCATATATTTT

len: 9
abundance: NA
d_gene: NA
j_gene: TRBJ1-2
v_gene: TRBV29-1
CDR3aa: CSVTDGYTF
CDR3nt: TGCAGCGTGACAGATGGCTACACCTTC

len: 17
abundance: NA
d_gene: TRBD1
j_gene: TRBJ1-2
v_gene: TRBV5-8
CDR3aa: CASSFDRVEPFAYGYTF
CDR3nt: TGTGCCAGCAGCTTTGACAGGGTAGAGCCTTTTGCCTATGGCTACACCTTC

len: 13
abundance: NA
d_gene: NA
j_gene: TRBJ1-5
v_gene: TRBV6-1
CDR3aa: CASREGFTQPQHF
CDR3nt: TGTGCCAGCAGAGAGGGTTTTACTCAGCCCCAGCATTTT

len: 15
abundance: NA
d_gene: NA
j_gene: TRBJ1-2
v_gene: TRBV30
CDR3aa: CAWSPGAISDYGYTF
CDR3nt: TGTGCCTGGAGCCCGGGAGCCATAAGTGACTATGGCTACACCTTC

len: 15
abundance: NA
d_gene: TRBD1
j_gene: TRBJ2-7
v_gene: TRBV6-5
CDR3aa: CASSYEDRGFYEQYF
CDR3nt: TGTGCCAGCAGTTACGAAGACAGGGGGTTCTACGAGCAGTACTTC